This T cell receptor (beta chain) is drawn from a study of blood T cells in healthy people across ages. This clonotype was recorded a few times. It was with a sample-barcoded 5' primer and a J-beta primer mix that a second PCR of roughly 7 to 12 cycles was run. All cDNA molecules were each tagged by a template-switch adaptor with 12 random nucleotides. TCRdb reprocessed the 5' RACE reads via MiXCR and lists one record per CDR3 protein. The table records roughly 900,000 distinct CDR3 sequences, about 44% of them present only once. V shed 6 bases and J 1 base; nucleotides not matched to a gene: 16. Germline V gene sequence: CDR1 SGHAT, CDR2 FQNNGV. This CDR3 region has 18 residues.

Sequencing was performed on blood. The TCR comes from a man aged 25 to 40 in good health. The chain is built from TRBV11-2 and TRBJ2-3; the match to TRBD1 covers 7 bases. The CDR3 is CASSQFGTEVLGTDTQYF. The CDR3 DNA is TGTGCCAGCAGTCAATTCGGGACAGAAGTTCTAGGCACAGATACGCAGTATTTT.